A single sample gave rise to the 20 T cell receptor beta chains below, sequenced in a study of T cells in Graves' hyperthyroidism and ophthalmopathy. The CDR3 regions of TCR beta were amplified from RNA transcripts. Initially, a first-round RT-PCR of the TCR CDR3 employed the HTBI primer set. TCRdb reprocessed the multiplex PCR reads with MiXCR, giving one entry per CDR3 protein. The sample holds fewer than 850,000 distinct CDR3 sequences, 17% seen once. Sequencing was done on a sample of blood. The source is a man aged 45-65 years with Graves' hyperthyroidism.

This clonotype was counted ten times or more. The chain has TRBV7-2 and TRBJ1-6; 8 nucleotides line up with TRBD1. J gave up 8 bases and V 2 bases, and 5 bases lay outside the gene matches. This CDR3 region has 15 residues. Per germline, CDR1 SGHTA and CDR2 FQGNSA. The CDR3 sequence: CASSLRQGSDSPLHF. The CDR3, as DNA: TGTGCCAGCAGCTTAAGACAGGGGTCGGATTCACCCCTCCACTTT.

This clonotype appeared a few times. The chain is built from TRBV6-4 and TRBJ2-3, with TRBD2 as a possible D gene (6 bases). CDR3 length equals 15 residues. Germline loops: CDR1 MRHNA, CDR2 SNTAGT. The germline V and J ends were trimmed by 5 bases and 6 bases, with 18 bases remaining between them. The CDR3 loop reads CASSPRDSEGDTQYF. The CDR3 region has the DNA TGTGCCAGCAGTCCCCGGGACTCAGAGGGCGATACGCAGTATTTT.

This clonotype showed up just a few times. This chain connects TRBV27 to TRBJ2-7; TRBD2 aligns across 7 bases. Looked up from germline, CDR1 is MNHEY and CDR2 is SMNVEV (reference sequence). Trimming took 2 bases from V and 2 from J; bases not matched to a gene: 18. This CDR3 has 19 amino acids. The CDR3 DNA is TGTGCCAGCAGTTTAATGTTGGGTTCGGGGCTAGCGGCGACCTACGAGCAGTACTTC. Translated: CASSLMLGSGLAATYEQYF.

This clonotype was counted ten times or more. The CDR3 DNA reads TGTGCCAGCAGTTACCGCAATCAGCCCCAGCATTTT. Amino acid sequence: CASSYRNQPQHF. The chain links TRBV6-2 or TRBV6-3 to TRBJ1-5; no clear D. From germline, CDR1 is MNHEY and CDR2 SVGEGT. The CDR3 length is 12 residues. Trimming pared 2 bases from V and 2 bases from J, leaving 1 base between.

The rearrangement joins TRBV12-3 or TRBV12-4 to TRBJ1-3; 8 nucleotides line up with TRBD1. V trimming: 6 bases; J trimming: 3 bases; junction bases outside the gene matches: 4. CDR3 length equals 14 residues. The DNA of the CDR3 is TGTGCCAGCAGAACGACAGGGGTTGGAAACACCATATATTTT. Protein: CASRTTGVGNTIYF.

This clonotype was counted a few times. DNA of the CDR3: TGTGCCATCAAATTAGCGGCCTACAATGAGCAGTTCTTC. Translated, it gives CAIKLAAYNEQFF. V gene TRBV10-3 combines with J gene TRBJ2-1, with D maybe TRBD2 (6 bases). The CDR3 length is 13 residues. Trimming shortened V by 7 bases and J by 2 bases, and 9 bases separated the two germline ends. CDR1 and CDR2 from the germline V gene are ENHRY and SYGVKD.

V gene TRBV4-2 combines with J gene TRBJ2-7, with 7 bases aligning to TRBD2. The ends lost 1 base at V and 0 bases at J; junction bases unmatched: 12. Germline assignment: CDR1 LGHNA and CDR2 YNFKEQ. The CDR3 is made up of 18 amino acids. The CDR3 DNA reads TGTGCCAGCAGCCAAGGGGCGACTAGCCAAGGAGCCTCCTACGAGCAGTACTTC. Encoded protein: CASSQGATSQGASYEQYF.

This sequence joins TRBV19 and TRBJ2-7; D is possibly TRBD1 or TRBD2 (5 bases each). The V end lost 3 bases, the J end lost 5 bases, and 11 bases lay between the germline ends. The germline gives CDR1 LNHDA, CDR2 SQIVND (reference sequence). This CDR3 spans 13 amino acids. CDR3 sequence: CASSIQGVNEQYF. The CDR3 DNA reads TGTGCCAGTAGTATCCAGGGAGTCAACGAGCAGTACTTC.

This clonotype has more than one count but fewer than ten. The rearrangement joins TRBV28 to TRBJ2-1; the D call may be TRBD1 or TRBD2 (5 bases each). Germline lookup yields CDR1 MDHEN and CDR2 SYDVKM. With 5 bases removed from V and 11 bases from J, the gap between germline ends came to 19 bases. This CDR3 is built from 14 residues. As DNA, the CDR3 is TGTGCCAGCAGTGGCCGGGACCCGAAACTGAAGCAGTTCTTC. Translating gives CASSGRDPKLKQFF.

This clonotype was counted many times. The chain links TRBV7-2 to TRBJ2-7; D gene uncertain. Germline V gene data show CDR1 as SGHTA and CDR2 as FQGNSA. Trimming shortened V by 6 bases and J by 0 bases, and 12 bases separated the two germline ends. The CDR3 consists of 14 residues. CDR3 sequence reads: CASRRNLDSYEQYF. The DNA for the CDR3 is TGTGCCAGCAGGCGTAATTTGGACTCCTACGAGCAGTACTTC.

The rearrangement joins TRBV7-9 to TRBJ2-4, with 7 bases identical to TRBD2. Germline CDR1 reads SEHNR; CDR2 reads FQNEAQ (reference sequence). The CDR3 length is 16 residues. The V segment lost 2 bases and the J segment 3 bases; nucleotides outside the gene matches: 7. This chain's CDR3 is CASSLPAGVYKNIQYF. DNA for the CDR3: TGTGCCAGCAGCTTACCGGCGGGAGTTTACAAAAACATTCAGTACTTC.

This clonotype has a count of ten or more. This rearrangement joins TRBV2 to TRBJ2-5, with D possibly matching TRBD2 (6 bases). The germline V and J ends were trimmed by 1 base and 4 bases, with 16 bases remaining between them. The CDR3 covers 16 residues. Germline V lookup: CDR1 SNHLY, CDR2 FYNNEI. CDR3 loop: CASSEGRAGHPETQYF. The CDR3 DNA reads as TGTGCCAGCAGTGAAGGTCGAGCGGGCCACCCAGAGACCCAGTACTTC. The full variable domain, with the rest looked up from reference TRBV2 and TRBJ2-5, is EPEVTQTPSHQVTQMGQEVILRCVPISNHLYFYWYRQILGQKVEFLVSFYNNEISEKSEIFDDQFSVERPDGSNFTLKIRSTKLEDSAMYFCASSEGRAGHPETQYFGPGTRLLVL.

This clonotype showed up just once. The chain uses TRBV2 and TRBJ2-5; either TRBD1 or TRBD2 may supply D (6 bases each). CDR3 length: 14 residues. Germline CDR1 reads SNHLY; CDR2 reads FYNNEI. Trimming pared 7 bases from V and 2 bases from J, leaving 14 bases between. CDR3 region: CASTRGGGQETQYF. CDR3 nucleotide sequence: TGTGCCAGCACCCGAGGAGGGGGGCAAGAGACCCAGTACTTC.

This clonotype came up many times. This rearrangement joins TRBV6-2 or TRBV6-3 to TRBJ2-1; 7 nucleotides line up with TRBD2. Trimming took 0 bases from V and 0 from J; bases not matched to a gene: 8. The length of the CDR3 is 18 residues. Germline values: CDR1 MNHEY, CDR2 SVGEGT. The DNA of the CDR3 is TGTGCCAGCAGTTACTCGAAGTTGGGCGGGAGCTCCTACAATGAGCAGTTCTTC. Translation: CASSYSKLGGSSYNEQFF.

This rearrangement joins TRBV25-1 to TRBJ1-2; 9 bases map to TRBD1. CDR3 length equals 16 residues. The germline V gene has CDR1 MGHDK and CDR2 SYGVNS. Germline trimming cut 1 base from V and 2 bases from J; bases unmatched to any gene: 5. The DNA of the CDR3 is TGTGCCAGCAGTGAATTAAGGGGACAGGGAAACTATGGCTACACCTTC. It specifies CASSELRGQGNYGYTF.

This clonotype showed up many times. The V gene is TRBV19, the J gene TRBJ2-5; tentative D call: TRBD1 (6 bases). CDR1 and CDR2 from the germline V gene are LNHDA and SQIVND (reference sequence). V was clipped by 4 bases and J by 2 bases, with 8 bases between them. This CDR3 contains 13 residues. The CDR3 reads CASSTDSQETQYF. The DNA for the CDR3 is TGTGCCAGTAGTACGGACAGTCAAGAGACCCAGTACTTC.

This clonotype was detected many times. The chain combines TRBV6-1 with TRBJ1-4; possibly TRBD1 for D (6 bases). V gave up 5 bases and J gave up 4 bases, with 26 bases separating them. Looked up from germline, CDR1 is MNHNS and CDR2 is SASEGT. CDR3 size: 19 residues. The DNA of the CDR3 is TGTGCCAGCAGTTTCCGACTCGCCCCTGGAGGGGGGGATAATGAAAAACTGTTTTTT. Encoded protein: CASSFRLAPGGGDNEKLFF.

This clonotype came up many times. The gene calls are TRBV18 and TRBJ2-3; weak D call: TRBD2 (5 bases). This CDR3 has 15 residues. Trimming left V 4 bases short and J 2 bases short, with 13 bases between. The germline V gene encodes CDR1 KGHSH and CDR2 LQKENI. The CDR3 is CASSLSAGTTDTQYF. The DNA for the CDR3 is TGTGCCAGCTCACTCTCCGCGGGTACCACAGATACGCAGTATTTT. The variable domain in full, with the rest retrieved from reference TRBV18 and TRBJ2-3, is NAGVMQNPRHLVRRRGQEARLRCSPMKGHSHVYWYRQLPEEGLKFMVYLQKENIIDESGMPKERFSAEFPKEGPSILRIQQVVRGDSAAYFCASSLSAGTTDTQYFGPGTRLTVL.

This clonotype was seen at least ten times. The CDR3 loop reads CATSDRLHGETQYF. For the CDR3, the DNA is TGTGCCACCAGTGATCGGCTGCATGGAGAGACCCAGTACTTC. V usage is TRBV24-1 and J usage is TRBJ2-5; no definite D call. The CDR3 sequence is 14 residues long. V lost 3 bases and J lost 4, with 11 bases in between. The germline V gene has CDR1 KGHDR and CDR2 SFDVKD.

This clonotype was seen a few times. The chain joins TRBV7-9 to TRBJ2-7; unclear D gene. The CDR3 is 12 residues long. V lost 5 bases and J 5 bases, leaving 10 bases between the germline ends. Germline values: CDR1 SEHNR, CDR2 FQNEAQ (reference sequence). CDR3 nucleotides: TGTGCCAGCAGCCCGAATGACCACGAGCAGTACTTC. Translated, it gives CASSPNDHEQYF.